The 23 T cell receptor beta chains below were found in one sample sequenced in a study of cytomegalovirus exposure and HLA in healthy donors. Use of 60 Vbeta and 13 Jbeta primers characterized the PCR. Generated by immunoSEQ multiplex PCR, the TCRdb table keeps only in-frame clones and is missing some. In the table there are some 140,000 clones, 74% of which are singletons. The sample comprised PBMCs. The receptors here all came from a man aged 25-40 years in good health and CMV-seronegative.

This chain joins TRBV29-1 and TRBJ1-1; 8 bases map to TRBD1. CDR3 length equals 14 residues. V gave up 1 base and J gave up 1 base; unmatched junction bases: 2. The germline gives CDR1 SQVTM, CDR2 ANQGSEA. The CDR3 region has the DNA TGCAGCGTTGAAGTCAGGGGGCAGAACACTGAAGCTTTCTTT. Translated: CSVEVRGQNTEAFF. The full variable domain, in which reference TRBV29-1 and TRBJ1-1 provide the parts outside the CDR3, is SAVISQKPSRDICQRGTSLTIQCQVDSQVTMMFWYRQQPGQSLTLIATANQGSEATYESGFVIDKFPISRPNLTFSTLTVSNMSPEDSSIYLCSVEVRGQNTEAFFGQGTRLTVV.

The rearrangement links TRBV6-1 to TRBJ1-5; possible D gene TRBD1, 5 bases. CDR3 size: 14 residues. Trimming took 2 bases from V and 6 from J, leaving 11 bases between them. The V gene's germline CDR1 is MNHNS and CDR2 SASEGT. The CDR3 DNA is TGTGCCAGCAGTGAAATGCCAAGGGGTCAGCCCCAGCATTTT. Protein: CASSEMPRGQPQHF.

This sequence joins TRBV28 and TRBJ2-7, with 8 bases matching TRBD1. This CDR3 has 14 residues. J gave up 3 bases and V 5 bases, and 6 bases lay outside the gene matches. The germline V gene encodes CDR1 MDHEN and CDR2 SYDVKM. The CDR3 region has the DNA TGTGCCAGCAGTCGGACAGGGATTAACTACGAGCAGTACTTC. Amino acids: CASSRTGINYEQYF.

The J gene is TRBJ1-4, the V gene TRBV19, with D hard to call. The CDR3 covers 13 residues. V was clipped by 5 bases and J by 3 bases, with 7 bases between them. Germline CDR1 reads LNHDA; CDR2 reads SQIVND (reference sequence). The CDR3, as DNA: TGTGCCAGTAGTCCCCAGGCTAATGAAAAACTGTTTTTT. Protein: CASSPQANEKLFF.

This chain connects TRBV28 to TRBJ2-5, with 7 bases lining up with TRBD2. V gave up 6 bases and J gave up 5 bases; unmatched junction bases: 9. Germline values: CDR1 MDHEN, CDR2 SYDVKM. There are 14 residues in the CDR3. CDR3 DNA: TGTGCCAGCAGACACCGGGGGAGGGAGGAGACCCAGTACTTC. Translated, it gives CASRHRGREETQYF.

Notes on this clone: At one boundary the junction diverges from the germline segment, which might be a read error. This chain uses TRBV7-9 with TRBJ1-3; D unresolved. Germline loops: CDR1 SEHNR, CDR2 FQNEAQ (reference sequence). The CDR3 loop spans 15 amino acids. In DNA, the CDR3 is TGTGCCACCAGCCGGGAGAACGGCCGGGGAAACACCATATATTTT. It yields the protein CATSRENGRGNTIYF.

V is TRBV19 and J is TRBJ2-1; a possible D gene is TRBD2 (5 bases). Germline-derived CDR1 and CDR2 are LNHDA and SQIVND (reference sequence). This CDR3 is built from 13 residues. With 4 bases removed from V and 7 bases from J, the gap between germline ends came to 11 bases. CDR3: CASSTGLLNEQFF. DNA of the CDR3: TGTGCCAGTAGTACCGGACTGTTGAATGAGCAGTTCTTC.

This clone was counted only a few times. The CDR3 DNA reads TGTGCCAGCTCACCTCGGGACATGGCAAACACTGAAGCTTTCTTT. It encodes CASSPRDMANTEAFF. The chain has TRBV18 and TRBJ1-1; weak D call: TRBD1 (6 bases). CDR3 length equals 15 residues. The V end lost 3 bases, the J end lost 2 bases, and 13 bases lay between the germline ends. Germline CDR1 reads KGHSH; CDR2 reads LQKENI.

The table lists this clone with a few counts. This chain joins TRBV7-9 and TRBJ2-1, with D unresolved. V lost 1 base, J lost 9 bases, and 13 bases lay in between. Germline assignment: CDR1 SEHNR and CDR2 FQNEAQ (reference sequence). This CDR3 spans 14 amino acids. CDR3 DNA: TGTGCCAGCAGCTTAGGGCCAGGTAAACGTGAGCAGTTCTTC. Protein sequence: CASSLGPGKREQFF.

The chain carries TRBV4-3 and TRBJ1-3; maybe TRBD1 (5 bases). Trimming removed 1 base at V and 3 bases at J, with 10 bases between. Germline loops: CDR1 LGHNA, CDR2 YSLEER. This CDR3 is built from 15 residues. The CDR3: CASSQAGSGGNTIYF. CDR3 nucleotide sequence: TGCGCCAGCAGCCAAGCAGGGTCCGGTGGAAACACCATATATTTT.

The chain uses TRBV5-1 and TRBJ2-1, with D perhaps matching TRBD2 (5 bases). Trimming took off 5 bases at V and 6 bases at J, with 9 bases between the two ends. The CDR3 contains 12 residues. Germline V gene lookup returns CDR1 SGHRS and CDR2 YFSETQ. Written as DNA, the CDR3 is TGCGCCAGCAGGAGGGATGGCAATGAGCAGTTCTTC. Its protein product is CASRRDGNEQFF.

The genes are TRBV9 and TRBJ2-3; 8 bases map to TRBD2. The CDR3 is made up of 15 amino acids. The V and J ends lost 0 bases and 2 bases, in that order; junction bases with no gene match: 2. Germline V gene data show CDR1 as SGDLS and CDR2 as YYNGEE. CDR3 in DNA: TGTGCCAGCAGCGTAGGACTAGCGACCACAGATACGCAGTATTTT. It is translated as CASSVGLATTDTQYF.

This sequence joins TRBV5-1 and TRBJ1-4, with D possibly matching TRBD1 (5 bases). The CDR3 sequence is 15 residues long. CDR1 and CDR2 (germline): SGHRS, YFSETQ. V shed 0 bases and J shed 8 bases, with 14 bases lying between them. The CDR3 nucleotides are TGCGCCAGCAGCTTGGAAGGGGCCCGTTCCGAAAAACTGTTTTTT. Translated, it gives CASSLEGARSEKLFF.

This chain uses TRBV6-1 with TRBJ2-1, with TRBD2 identical over 10 bases. This CDR3 has 15 residues. Trimming at V came to 0 bases and at J to 8 bases, leaving 4 bases not matched to a gene. Germline CDR1 is MNHNS and CDR2 is SASEGT. The CDR3 DNA reads as TGTGCCAGCAGTGAAGCTAGCGGGGGGTCGGATGAGCAGTTCTTC. This translates into CASSEASGGSDEQFF.

The chain links TRBV28 to TRBJ2-7; 7 bases align to TRBD1. Germline CDR1 reads MDHEN; CDR2 reads SYDVKM. V lost 3 bases and J lost 7; bases outside the gene matches: 9. The CDR3 consists of 14 residues. The CDR3 region has the DNA TGTGCCAGCAGTTTTCTAAAGGGGGCGGGTGAGCAGTACTTC. Amino acid sequence: CASSFLKGAGEQYF.

The gene calls are TRBV5-6 and TRBJ2-7; D ambiguous. V lost 4 bases and J 3 bases, leaving 14 bases between the germline ends. CDR1 SGHDT and CDR2 YYEEEE come from the germline V gene. The CDR3 contains 14 residues. CDR3 protein: CASSLSPSVYEQYF. The CDR3 DNA is TGTGCCAGCAGCCTTTCTCCTTCAGTCTACGAGCAGTACTTC.

J is TRBJ1-1 and V is TRBV19, with D possibly TRBD1 on 6 matching bases. The CDR3 extends over 14 amino acids. V gave up 2 bases and J gave up 5 bases, with 12 bases separating them. Per the germline V gene, CDR1 is LNHDA and CDR2 is SQIVND (reference sequence). The CDR3 nucleotides are TGTGCCAGTAGTATACAGGGGTCGGAAACTGAAGCTTTCTTT. Encoded protein: CASSIQGSETEAFF.

This clone is a singleton in its sample. V is TRBV7-2 and J is TRBJ2-3; D unresolved. V was pared by 3 bases and J by 6 bases, with 13 bases between. This CDR3 has 14 amino acids. The V gene's germline CDR1 is SGHTA and CDR2 FQGNSA. The CDR3 loop is CASSLGQVADTQYF. Here the CDR3 DNA reads TGTGCCAGCAGCTTGGGCCAAGTGGCGGATACGCAGTATTTT.

The chain combines TRBV6-4 with TRBJ2-1; weak D call: TRBD1 (6 bases). CDR3 length equals 12 residues. Trimming removed 5 bases at V and 8 bases at J, with 10 bases between. In germline, CDR1 is MRHNA, CDR2 SNTAGT. The CDR3 loop is CASSPRGDEQFF. Here the CDR3 DNA reads TGTGCCAGCAGTCCCAGGGGCGATGAGCAGTTCTTC.

This chain connects TRBV4-3 to TRBJ2-1; 8 positions match TRBD2. The CDR3 consists of 16 residues. Germline V gives CDR1 LGHNA, CDR2 YSLEER. The V gene end was trimmed by 0 bases and the J gene end by 3 bases; junction bases not matched to a gene: 4. The CDR3 spells CASSQDRGGVYNEQFF. CDR3 bases: TGCGCCAGCAGCCAAGATCGGGGGGGAGTCTACAATGAGCAGTTCTTC.

V gene TRBV5-4 combines with J gene TRBJ2-7; no firm D call. Germline values: CDR1 SGHNT, CDR2 YYREEE (reference sequence). CDR3 length: 17 amino acids. V lost 0 bases to trimming and J lost 5 bases, with 21 bases between them. The CDR3 is CASSLAQSRLGRDEQYF. CDR3 sequence (DNA): TGTGCCAGCAGCTTGGCACAATCTAGGCTTGGTCGGGACGAGCAGTACTTC.

The V and J genes are TRBV4-1 and TRBJ2-1; tentatively, D is TRBD2 (7 bases). The CDR3 is 12 amino acids. Germline V gene sequence: CDR1 MGHRA, CDR2 YSYEKL. The V and J ends lost 1 base and 15 bases respectively, with 13 bases between them. CDR3 amino acids: CASSQVGGLRFF. CDR3 sequence (DNA): TGCGCCAGCAGCCAAGTCGGGGGGCTGCGGTTCTTC.

This clone was picked up one time. V is TRBV27 and J is TRBJ1-2; TRBD1 is a possible D gene (5 bases). V lost 1 base to trimming and J lost 5 bases, with 11 bases between them. Germline assignment: CDR1 MNHEY and CDR2 SMNVEV (reference sequence). This CDR3 region has 14 residues. The CDR3 reads CASSLWGTDYGYTF. The CDR3 DNA sequence: TGTGCCAGCAGTTTATGGGGGACTGATTATGGCTACACCTTC.